These 17 T cell receptor beta chains originate from one sample sequenced in a study of response to subunit inactivated influenza vaccine (dated by TCRdb to 2016 to 2018). Library preparation used RT-PCR. Sequencing used an Illumina HiSeq 2500. The public reads were reanalyzed by TCRdb: fastp trimming at Q25, MiXCR alignment, in-frame beta chains only. One record per CDR3 amino acid sequence lists the most common genes and DNA. Within this sample are about 540,000 distinct CDR3 sequences, with approximately 22% of them counted one time only. Together, the top ten hold under 3.5% of the sample. A further study also used this sample, focusing on T cells expressing NK-cell markers. As the second paper documents: The TCR beta cDNA libraries were made using 5'RACE template switching, a step that added both a universal primer site and unique molecular identifiers.

The source was CD4+ T cells sorted from PBMCs, collected 11 to 12 days after vaccination. These receptors all stem from a man aged 45-65 years who received an inactivated influenza vaccine. Donor details come from another sample of the same person, matched by shared clones.

The chain combines TRBV7-2 with TRBJ2-7; tentatively, D is TRBD2 (5 bases). Between the trimmed V and J ends, which lost 5 bases and 2 bases, there was a span of 13 bases. Germline values: CDR1 SGHTA, CDR2 FQGNSA. The CDR3 totals 14 residues. The DNA for the CDR3 is TGTGCCAGCAGCGAGAGGACTCAGACCTACGAGCAGTACTTC. Residues: CASSERTQTYEQYF. The entire variable domain, with the rest obtained from reference TRBV7-2 and TRBJ2-7, is as follows: GAGVSQSPSNKVTEKGKDVELRCDPISGHTALYWYRQSLGQGLEFLIYFQGNSAPDKSGLPSDRFSAERTGGSVSTLTIQRTQQEDSAVYLCASSERTQTYEQYFGPGTRLTVT.

This clonotype appeared a few times. The rearrangement joins TRBV7-8 to TRBJ2-5, with D maybe TRBD2 (5 bases). Germline V CDR1 and CDR2: SGHVS, FQNEAQ. The germline V and J ends were trimmed by 7 bases and 5 bases, with 11 bases remaining between them. This CDR3 has 12 amino acids. Written as DNA, the CDR3 is TGTGCCAGCACCGGGGTATGGGAGACCCAGTACTTC. Translated, it gives CASTGVWETQYF. The full variable domain, with the rest looked up from reference TRBV7-8 and TRBJ2-5, is GAGVSQSPRYKVAKRGQDVALRCDPISGHVSLFWYQQALGQGPEFLTYFQNEAQLDKSGLPSDRFFAERPEGSVSTLKIQRTQQEDSAVYLCASTGVWETQYFGPGTRLLVL.

In its sample, this clonotype was seen a few times. The chain recombines TRBV6-5 with TRBJ2-5; unclear D gene. Germline assignment: CDR1 MNHEY and CDR2 SVGAGI. The CDR3 covers 16 residues. The V gene lost 2 bases and the J gene lost 2 bases, with 15 bases spanning the gap. DNA for the CDR3: TGTGCCAGCAGTTACCGGACCCCGCCAACTCAAGAGACCCAGTACTTC. Protein sequence: CASSYRTPPTQETQYF.

This clonotype was counted only a few times. V gene TRBV19 combines with J gene TRBJ2-6; D call uncertain. V dropped 3 bases and J dropped 9 bases, with 15 bases sitting between them. The CDR3 has 15 amino acids. Germline-derived CDR1 and CDR2 are LNHDA and SQIVND (reference sequence). The CDR3 spells CASSIRWRLNNVLTF. The DNA for the CDR3 is TGTGCCAGTAGTATCAGGTGGCGGCTCAACAACGTCCTGACTTTC. The variable domain in full, with the rest retrieved from reference TRBV19 and TRBJ2-6, is DGGITQSPKYLFRKEGQNVTLSCEQNLNHDAMYWYRQDPGQGLRLIYYSQIVNDFQKGDIAEGYSVSREKKESFPLTVTSAQKNPTAFYLCASSIRWRLNNVLTFGAGSRLTVL.

This chain joins TRBV28 and TRBJ2-7, with D tentatively TRBD1 or TRBD2 (5 bases each). The V end lost 5 bases, the J end lost 7 bases, and 18 bases lay between the germline ends. This CDR3 region has 14 residues. CDR1 is MDHEN, CDR2 SYDVKM, per germline. The CDR3 protein is CASSLQPGTSEQYF. The CDR3 DNA reads as TGTGCCAGCAGTCTACAACCCGGGACCTCTGAGCAGTACTTC.

The genes are TRBV7-9 and TRBJ2-1; TRBD2 matches at 7 bases. Per germline, CDR1 SEHNR and CDR2 FQNEAQ (reference sequence). The trim removed 7 bases at V and 0 bases at J, leaving 6 bases unmatched. This CDR3 is 15 amino acids long. For the CDR3, the DNA is TGTGCCAGCAACGGCGGGGGAGCCTCCTACAATGAGCAGTTCTTC. As protein: CASNGGGASYNEQFF.

In the case of this clonotype: This may be a read error, as it is one base from a much larger clone. V gene TRBV27 combines with J gene TRBJ2-7; 7 nucleotides line up with TRBD1. Germline trimming cut 2 bases from V and 5 bases from J; bases unmatched to any gene: 3. CDR1 is MNHEY, CDR2 SMNVEV, per germline (reference sequence). This CDR3 is 13 amino acids long. The CDR3: CASSLEGAHEQYF. The CDR3 region has the DNA TGTGCCAGCAGTTTAGAGGGGGCCCACGAGCAGTACTTC.

The rearrangement joins TRBV5-1 to TRBJ2-2; D unresolved. Germline V gene data show CDR1 as SGHRS and CDR2 as YFSETQ. V was shortened by 1 base and J by 7 bases, with 14 bases between the two germline ends. The CDR3 length is 15 residues. This chain's CDR3 is CASSLSLEMNGELFF. CDR3 DNA sequence: TGCGCCAGCAGCTTGTCCCTGGAAATGAACGGGGAGCTGTTTTTT.

This clonotype turned up a few times. V usage is TRBV20-1 and J usage is TRBJ1-5; D is possibly TRBD1 (5 bases). Germline V gives CDR1 DFQATT, CDR2 SNEGSKA (reference sequence). The CDR3 totals 14 residues. V was pared by 4 bases and J by 4 bases, with 14 bases between. The CDR3 bases are TGCAGTGCTACCAGGGTAGAAGGGAATCAGCCCCAGCATTTT. This sequence encodes CSATRVEGNQPQHF.

The rearrangement uses TRBV5-1 and TRBJ2-7; TRBD1 might be the D (6 bases). CDR3 length equals 14 residues. Germline loops: CDR1 SGHRS, CDR2 YFSETQ. The V end lost 0 bases, the J end lost 2 bases, and 9 bases lay between the germline ends. CDR3 DNA: TGCGCCAGCAGCTTGGTTTCAGGGGCCTACGAGCAGTACTTC. This encodes CASSLVSGAYEQYF.

This clonotype was seen ten or more times. The V gene is TRBV5-5, the J gene TRBJ1-5, with 9 bases fitting TRBD1. The CDR3 runs 14 residues. V was clipped by 3 bases and J by 7 bases; unmatched bases: 5. Looked up from germline, CDR1 is SGHKS and CDR2 is YYEKEE (reference sequence). Here the CDR3 reads CASSWGTGNQPQHF. As DNA, the CDR3 is TGTGCCAGCAGCTGGGGGACAGGGAACCAGCCCCAGCATTTT.

V and J are TRBV20-1 and TRBJ2-1; TRBD2 matches at 9 bases. CDR3 length equals 14 residues. V lost 4 bases, J lost 3 bases, and 4 bases stayed unmatched. Germline CDR1 and CDR2: DFQATT and SNEGSKA (reference sequence). The CDR3 sequence is CSATSGVFYNEQFF. The CDR3 DNA follows: TGCAGTGCTACTAGCGGGGTATTCTACAATGAGCAGTTCTTC.

The chain recombines TRBV18 with TRBJ1-1; possible D gene TRBD1, 6 bases. Trimming removed 4 bases from V and 4 bases from J, with 10 bases in between. Per germline, CDR1 KGHSH and CDR2 LQKENI. The CDR3 extends over 13 amino acids. The CDR3: CASSLQGTTEAFF. For the CDR3, the DNA is TGTGCCAGCTCACTACAGGGTACCACTGAAGCTTTCTTT.

The chain employs TRBV2 and TRBJ1-5, with D perhaps matching TRBD1 (5 bases). Germline V lookup: CDR1 SNHLY, CDR2 FYNNEI. V was pared by 7 bases and J by 7 bases, with 17 bases between. The CDR3 consists of 14 residues. CDR3 bases: TGTGCCAGCACCCCCGGACTCCGGGGGCAGCCCCAGCATTTT. This sequence encodes CASTPGLRGQPQHF.

This clonotype was counted between two and nine times. The chain joins TRBV10-3 to TRBJ2-3; 7 bases line up with TRBD2. CDR1 and CDR2 from the germline V gene are ENHRY and SYGVKD. After removal of 11 bases from V and 0 bases from J, the junction contained 11 bases not matched to a gene. The CDR3 runs 15 residues. CDR3 loop: CAHQQGAGSTDTQYF. The CDR3 DNA follows: TGTGCCCACCAGCAGGGAGCGGGAAGCACAGATACGCAGTATTTT.

This chain connects TRBV20-1 to TRBJ2-1; 10 bases are shared with TRBD2. The germline gives CDR1 DFQATT, CDR2 SNEGSKA (reference sequence). The CDR3 has 15 amino acids. Trimming took 3 bases from V and 6 from J; bases not matched to a gene: 8. The CDR3 nucleotides are TGCAGTGCTAGTTTGCTAGCGGGAGTGGGCAATGAGCAGTTCTTC. Translation gives CSASLLAGVGNEQFF.

The chain has TRBV6-1 and TRBJ1-2, with TRBD1 matching over 8 bases. This CDR3 contains 13 residues. CDR1 is MNHNS, CDR2 SASEGT, per germline. J gave up 4 bases and V 6 bases, and 4 bases lay outside the gene matches. CDR3 loop: CASSRGLGYGYTF. The CDR3 nucleotides read TGTGCCAGCAGCAGGGGGCTCGGCTATGGCTACACCTTC.